Listed here are 2 T cell receptor beta chains from one sample, sequenced in a study of blood T cell repertoires in COVID-19. The protocol was immunoSEQ multiplex PCR, while the TCRdb copy is restricted to in-frame clones and leaves out a portion. The sample includes hundreds of thousands of clones, about 88% seen only once; the top ten take around 13%. The sequencing sample was made of peripheral blood. These receptors originate from a woman in her sixties or seventies with COVID-19, enrolled during active disease.

With respect to this clone: This may come from a read error, since a much larger clone is one base off. The chain's CDR3 is CASSLGDRVYGYTF. CDR3 coding DNA: TGTGCCAGCAGCTTGGGGGACAGGGTCTATGGCTACACCTTC. The genes are TRBV7-9 and TRBJ1-2; 9 bases are shared with TRBD1. Trimming removed 3 bases from V and 4 bases from J; junction bases left unmatched: 3. This CDR3 has 14 residues. The germline V gene encodes CDR1 SEHNR and CDR2 FQNEAQ (reference sequence).

The rearrangement joins TRBV2 to TRBJ1-2; 7 bases match TRBD1. The CDR3 sequence is 15 residues long. Per germline, CDR1 SNHLY and CDR2 FYNNEI. Losses at the gene ends were 2 bases for V and 2 bases for J; bases not matched to a gene: 5. CDR3 coding DNA: TGTGCCAGCAGTGAAACGGCAGGGGGAAACTATGGCTACACCTTC. Its translation is CASSETAGGNYGYTF.